The 28 T cell receptor beta chains reported below all come from one sample, sequenced in a study of beta chain features in type 1 diabetes. General study results and limits: Shorter TCRB CDR3s, moderately but significantly so, marked every one of the four CD4+ subsets in Type 1 diabetes patients.

Investigators reverse transcribed all isolated RNA, so they sequenced expressed TCRB transcripts. TCRdb keeps only in-frame clones here, not all; method: immunoSEQ multiplex PCR. The repertoire holds approximately 730,000 clones, around an eighth seen once, with roughly 0.022% in the top ten. Their antigen targets remain unknown. The sequenced material came from naive CD4+ T cells from blood. The receptor source for this set is a man between 18 and 35 years old with type 1 diabetes.

The CDR3 loop reads CAISVGTGSYEQYF. In DNA form, the CDR3 reads TGTGCCATCAGTGTGGGAACGGGATCCTACGAGCAGTACTTC. This chain links TRBV10-3 with TRBJ2-7; possible D gene TRBD2, 5 bases. Germline V gene sequence: CDR1 ENHRY, CDR2 SYGVKD. This CDR3 spans 14 amino acids. Trimming shortened V by 4 bases and J by 1 base, and 11 bases separated the two germline ends.

This clone was seen more than once but under ten times. The chain couples TRBV9 to TRBJ2-6, with 7 bases aligning to TRBD1. Looked up from germline, CDR1 is SGDLS and CDR2 is YYNGEE. The CDR3 runs 17 residues. The trim removed 2 bases at V and 1 base at J, leaving 6 bases unmatched. This CDR3 reads CASSVSGTESGANVLTF. The CDR3 DNA reads TGTGCCAGCAGCGTCTCCGGGACAGAGTCTGGGGCCAACGTCCTGACTTTC.

The chain uses TRBV19 and TRBJ2-7; D assignment may be TRBD1 or TRBD2 (6 bases each). Trimming left V 3 bases short and J 2 bases short, with 14 bases between. There are 15 residues in the CDR3. Germline CDR1 LNHDA, CDR2 SQIVND (reference sequence). The CDR3 DNA reads as TGTGCCAGTAGTATTAAGGGGGGTACCACCTACGAGCAGTACTTC. It yields the protein CASSIKGGTTYEQYF.

The rearrangement uses TRBV19 and TRBJ2-3; D is ambiguous. V lost 6 bases to trimming and J lost 0 bases, with 13 bases between them. CDR3 length: 15 amino acids. From germline, CDR1 is LNHDA and CDR2 SQIVND (reference sequence). Here the CDR3 DNA reads TGTGCCAGTAGCCCTCTACTATCTAGCACAGATACGCAGTATTTT. The encoded protein is CASSPLLSSTDTQYF.

The gene calls are TRBV27 and TRBJ2-3, with 9 bases fitting TRBD2. Germline-derived CDR1 and CDR2 are MNHEY and SMNVEV (reference sequence). This CDR3 contains 16 residues. With 3 bases clipped from V and 6 bases from J, the junction kept 10 bases outside the gene matches. The CDR3, as DNA: TGTGCCAGCAGTTTTAACGGGGGACTAGCTTCTGATACGCAGTATTTT. Translation gives CASSFNGGLASDTQYF.

This chain uses TRBV5-6 with TRBJ2-4, with D perhaps matching TRBD1 (5 bases). V lost 0 bases to trimming and J lost 6 bases, with 10 bases between them. There are 14 residues in the CDR3. Germline CDR1 SGHDT, CDR2 YYEEEE. In nucleotides, the CDR3 is TGTGCCAGCAGCTTGGGGCAGGGTGGAAACATTCAGTACTTC. It codes for CASSLGQGGNIQYF.

This clone was seen a few times. Additional DNA sequences in this sample encode the identical CDR3. The CDR3 region is CASSRTGVNTEAFF. The CDR3 bases are TGTGCCAGCAGCCGAACAGGGGTGAACACTGAAGCTTTCTTT. The V and J genes are TRBV7-2 and TRBJ1-1; TRBD1 matches 7 bases. The J segment lost 0 bases and the V segment lost 5 bases, leaving 3 bases of the junction unmatched. The CDR3 runs 14 residues. Looked up from germline, CDR1 is SGHTA and CDR2 is FQGNSA.

This clone was detected only a few times. An end of the junction does not agree with germline; a read error may underlie this. This rearrangement joins TRBV5-6 to TRBJ2-1; D unclear. The germline V gene has CDR1 SGHDT and CDR2 YYEEEE. The CDR3 consists of 11 residues. The CDR3: CASSLAGPPLF. The CDR3 region has the DNA TGTGCCAGCAGCTTGGCGGGTCCCCCGCTCTTC.

In this sample, this clone turned up a few times. The chain recombines TRBV28 with TRBJ1-2, with a weak D call TRBD1 (5 bases). The germline CDR1 and CDR2 sequences are MDHEN and SYDVKM. The CDR3 is 12 amino acids. Trimming took off 6 bases at V and 3 bases at J, with 8 bases between the two ends. The CDR3 spells CASSPQDYGYTF. The CDR3 DNA reads as TGTGCCAGCAGCCCACAGGACTATGGCTACACCTTC.

V is TRBV14 and J is TRBJ2-3; D uncertain. Germline V gene data show CDR1 as SGHDN and CDR2 as FVKESK. Between the trimmed V and J ends, which lost 1 base and 6 bases, there was a span of 11 bases. The CDR3 spans 14 residues. The CDR3 is CASSQGSVVDTQYF. The CDR3 DNA reads TGTGCCAGCAGCCAAGGGTCGGTGGTGGATACGCAGTATTTT.

This clone has more than one count but fewer than ten. The genes are TRBV6-1 and TRBJ2-7; TRBD1 aligns across 8 bases. V lost 2 bases, J lost 2 bases, and 5 bases stayed unmatched. This CDR3 is 15 amino acids long. CDR1 and CDR2 (germline): MNHNS, SASEGT. CDR3 coding DNA: TGTGCCAGCAGTGAACCGGGACAGGCGCCCTACGAGCAGTACTTC. This encodes CASSEPGQAPYEQYF.

DNA for the CDR3: TGTGCCAGCAGTGCAAGCCGAACTAGCGGGGTAGGATATACGCAGTATTTT. Protein sequence: CASSASRTSGVGYTQYF. This rearrangement joins TRBV6-1 to TRBJ2-3; 10 nucleotides agree with TRBD2. With 4 bases clipped from V and 7 bases from J, the junction kept 14 bases outside the gene matches. The germline V gene has CDR1 MNHNS and CDR2 SASEGT. The CDR3 runs 17 residues.

This clone was seen only a few times. The genes are TRBV30 and TRBJ2-7; D might be TRBD1 (6 bases). The CDR3 runs to 14 residues. Germline V gene sequence: CDR1 GTSNPN, CDR2 SVGIG (reference sequence). V was trimmed by 5 bases and J by 4 bases, leaving 18 bases between them. CDR3 region: CAWGGPGTTYEQYF. Written as DNA, the CDR3 is TGTGCCTGGGGAGGACCCGGGACAACTTACGAGCAGTACTTC.

This clone has just a few counts. This sequence joins TRBV2 and TRBJ1-2, with 9 bases fitting TRBD1. Losses at the gene ends were 11 bases for V and 7 bases for J; bases not matched to a gene: 5. The germline V gene encodes CDR1 SNHLY and CDR2 FYNNEI. The CDR3 spans 11 residues. CDR3 DNA sequence: TGTGCCGGGGGACAGGGAAGTGGCTACACCTTC. It codes for CAGGQGSGYTF.

This clone was counted between two and nine times. Additional DNA sequences in this sample encode the identical CDR3. This chain connects TRBV30 to TRBJ2-3; D gene unclear. V was trimmed by 0 bases and J by 6 bases, leaving 4 bases between them. Germline CDR1 and CDR2: GTSNPN and SVGIG (reference sequence). CDR3 size: 11 residues. The CDR3 here is CAWSVGDTQYF. CDR3 bases: TGTGCCTGGAGTGTTGGGGATACGCAGTATTTT.

This clone was counted only a few times. The chain couples TRBV13 to TRBJ2-7; D unclear. Trimming cost V 0 bases and J 0 bases, with 9 bases left between them. In germline, CDR1 is PRHDT, CDR2 FYEKMQ (reference sequence). This CDR3 comprises 15 residues. The CDR3 reads CASSLGPKSSYEQYF. CDR3 coding DNA: TGTGCCAGCAGCTTAGGTCCGAAAAGCTCCTACGAGCAGTACTTC.

This clone has a handful of counts. The chain joins TRBV6-5 to TRBJ1-5; D is ambiguous. The ends were cut back, 7 bases at V and 6 bases at J, with 16 bases in the middle. Germline V gene lookup returns CDR1 MNHEY and CDR2 SVGAGI. The CDR3 is made up of 14 amino acids. CDR3 coding DNA: TGTGCCAGCACTCCGGGAGGGAACAGTCAGCCCCAGCATTTT. It yields the protein CASTPGGNSQPQHF.

The chain uses TRBV27 and TRBJ2-4; D might be TRBD2 (6 bases). V lost 3 bases and J 0 bases, leaving 15 bases between the germline ends. CDR1 and CDR2 (germline): MNHEY, SMNVEV (reference sequence). The CDR3 has 17 amino acids. CDR3 loop: CASSFRAGSLAKNIQYF. The CDR3 region has the DNA TGTGCCAGCAGTTTCCGGGCGGGGTCCTTAGCCAAAAACATTCAGTACTTC.

The chain carries TRBV18 and TRBJ1-1; 7 nucleotides match TRBD1. The CDR3 is made up of 15 amino acids. The germline V gene has CDR1 KGHSH and CDR2 LQKENI. V shed 3 bases and J 1 base; nucleotides not matched to a gene: 5. The CDR3 DNA reads as TGTGCCAGCTCACCGCCCGGGACAGCGAACACTGAAGCTTTCTTT. It translates to CASSPPGTANTEAFF.

This clone was observed a few times. This sequence joins TRBV10-3 and TRBJ1-1; the D gene is possibly TRBD1 (5 bases). There are 12 residues in the CDR3. The germline gives CDR1 ENHRY, CDR2 SYGVKD. Trimming took off 6 bases at V and 5 bases at J, with 10 bases between the two ends. CDR3 amino acids: CAIRDWGTEAFF. The CDR3 DNA sequence: TGTGCCATCAGAGACTGGGGGACTGAAGCTTTCTTT.

The V gene is TRBV7-3, the J gene TRBJ1-1; the D is unclear. CDR1 is SGHTA and CDR2 is FQGTGA in the germline V gene. Between the trimmed V and J ends, which lost 5 bases and 7 bases, there was a span of 11 bases. The CDR3 is 12 amino acids. DNA of the CDR3: TGTGCCAGCAGCCGCGGAGAAGGTGAAGCTTTCTTT. Protein sequence: CASSRGEGEAFF.

Worth noting for this clone: Additional DNA sequences in this sample encode the identical CDR3. The chain employs TRBV7-8 and TRBJ2-5; the D call may be TRBD1 or TRBD2 (5 bases each). The CDR3 has 13 amino acids. The germline gives CDR1 SGHVS, CDR2 FQNEAQ. Trimming shortened V by 5 bases and J by 2 bases, and 9 bases separated the two germline ends. The CDR3: CASSPGTQETQYF. The CDR3, as DNA: TGTGCCAGCAGCCCCGGGACGCAAGAGACCCAGTACTTC.

The chain uses TRBV27 and TRBJ2-7, with 8 nucleotides matching TRBD1. Germline V gene lookup returns CDR1 MNHEY and CDR2 SMNVEV (reference sequence). Trimming took 6 bases from V and 5 from J; bases not matched to a gene: 6. This CDR3 region has 13 residues. This CDR3 is CASSRGTGNEQYF. CDR3 sequence (DNA): TGTGCCAGCAGCCGGGGGACAGGTAACGAGCAGTACTTC.

The chain couples TRBV18 to TRBJ1-1; 10 positions agree with TRBD1. The germline V gene encodes CDR1 KGHSH and CDR2 LQKENI. The CDR3 contains 15 residues. Trimming removed 0 bases from V and 4 bases from J; junction bases left unmatched: 2. CDR3 nucleotide sequence: TGTGCCAGCTCACCACCGAGGGACAGGGGCACTGAAGCTTTCTTT. Residues: CASSPPRDRGTEAFF.

The V and J genes are TRBV13 and TRBJ2-1; 11 bases fit TRBD2. CDR3 length: 20 amino acids. Trimming removed 0 bases from V and 0 bases from J; junction bases left unmatched: 10. Germline loops: CDR1 PRHDT, CDR2 FYEKMQ (reference sequence). The CDR3 nucleotides are TGTGCCAGCAGCTTAGGACTAGCGGGGGTGATAAATTTCTCCTACAATGAGCAGTTCTTC. Its protein is CASSLGLAGVINFSYNEQFF.

There are a few counts of this clone. The chain combines TRBV29-1 with TRBJ2-7; TRBD1 might be the D (5 bases). The CDR3 totals 14 residues. Germline loops: CDR1 SQVTM, CDR2 ANQGSEA. V was trimmed by 1 base and J by 5 bases, leaving 15 bases between them. The CDR3: CSVEGAGKSHEQYF. The CDR3 DNA sequence: TGCAGCGTTGAAGGGGCAGGGAAAAGCCACGAGCAGTACTTC.

This clone was counted only a few times. The rearrangement joins TRBV29-1 to TRBJ2-5; D call uncertain. Germline V CDR1 and CDR2: SQVTM, ANQGSEA. Trimming cost V 3 bases and J 2 bases, with 4 bases left between them. The CDR3 runs 11 residues. This CDR3 is CSVDKQETQYF. As DNA, the CDR3 is TGCAGCGTTGACAAGCAAGAGACCCAGTACTTC.

Of note for this clone: Germline is not matched at one junction end, which may reflect a read error. This chain joins TRBV7-8 and TRBJ1-5; D is unresolved. The length of the CDR3 is 17 residues. Germline loops: CDR1 SGHVS, CDR2 FQNEAQ. Written as DNA, the CDR3 is TGTGCCAGCAGATTAGGACCCAGCGGGCTTAGCAATCAGCCCCAGCATTTT. Translating it yields CASRLGPSGLSNQPQHF.